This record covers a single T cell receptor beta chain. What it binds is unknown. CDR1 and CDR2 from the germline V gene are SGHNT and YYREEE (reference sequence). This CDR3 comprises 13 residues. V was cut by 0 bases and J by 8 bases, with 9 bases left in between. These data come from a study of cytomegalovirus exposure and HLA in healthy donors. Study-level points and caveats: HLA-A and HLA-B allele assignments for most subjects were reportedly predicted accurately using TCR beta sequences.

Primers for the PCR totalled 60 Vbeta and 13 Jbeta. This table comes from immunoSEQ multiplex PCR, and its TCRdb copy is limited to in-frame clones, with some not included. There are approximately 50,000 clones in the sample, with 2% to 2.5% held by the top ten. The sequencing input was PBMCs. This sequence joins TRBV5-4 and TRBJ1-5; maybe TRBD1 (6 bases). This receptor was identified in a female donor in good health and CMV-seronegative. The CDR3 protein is CASSLVPGEPQHF. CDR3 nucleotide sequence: TGTGCCAGCAGCTTGGTCCCAGGGGAGCCCCAGCATTTT.